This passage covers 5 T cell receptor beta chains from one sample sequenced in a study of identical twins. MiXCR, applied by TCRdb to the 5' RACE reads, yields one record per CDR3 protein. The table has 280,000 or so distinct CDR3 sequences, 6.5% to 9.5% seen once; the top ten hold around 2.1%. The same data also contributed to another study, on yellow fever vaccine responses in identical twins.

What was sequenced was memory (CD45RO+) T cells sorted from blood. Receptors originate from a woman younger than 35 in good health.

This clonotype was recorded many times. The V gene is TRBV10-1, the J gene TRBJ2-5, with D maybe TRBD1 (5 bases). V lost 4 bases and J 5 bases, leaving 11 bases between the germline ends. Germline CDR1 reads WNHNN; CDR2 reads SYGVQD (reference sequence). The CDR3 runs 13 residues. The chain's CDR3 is CASSVTVGETQYF. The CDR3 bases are TGCGCCAGCAGTGTGACAGTCGGGGAGACCCAGTACTTC.

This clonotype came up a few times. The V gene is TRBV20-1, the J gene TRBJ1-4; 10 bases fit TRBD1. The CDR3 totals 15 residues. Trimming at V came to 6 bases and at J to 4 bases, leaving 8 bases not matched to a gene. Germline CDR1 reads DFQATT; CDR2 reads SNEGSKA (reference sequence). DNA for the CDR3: TGCAGTGCCAAGGGACAGGGGAAGATTAATGAAAAACTGTTTTTT. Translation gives CSAKGQGKINEKLFF.

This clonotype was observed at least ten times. The CDR3 DNA follows: TGTGCCAGCAGTCCCGGGACAGCTTTTTACGAGCAGTACTTC. Translated: CASSPGTAFYEQYF. The genes are TRBV7-6 and TRBJ2-7; 7 positions agree with TRBD1. CDR1 and CDR2 from the germline V gene are SGHVS and FNYEAQ. This CDR3 has 14 residues. Trimming at V came to 6 bases and at J to 4 bases, leaving 9 bases not matched to a gene.

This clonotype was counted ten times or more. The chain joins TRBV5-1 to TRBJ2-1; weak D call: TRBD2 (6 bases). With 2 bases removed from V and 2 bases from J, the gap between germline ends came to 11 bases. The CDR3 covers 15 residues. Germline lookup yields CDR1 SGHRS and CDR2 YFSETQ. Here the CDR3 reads CASSFGTPAYNEQFF. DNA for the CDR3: TGCGCCAGCAGCTTCGGGACTCCCGCCTACAATGAGCAGTTCTTC.

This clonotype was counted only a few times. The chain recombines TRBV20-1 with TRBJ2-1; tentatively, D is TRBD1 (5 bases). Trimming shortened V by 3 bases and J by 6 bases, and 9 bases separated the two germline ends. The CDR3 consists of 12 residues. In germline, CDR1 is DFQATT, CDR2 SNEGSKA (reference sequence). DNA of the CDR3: TGCAGTGCTAGGGACAAAGGCAATGAGCAGTTCTTC. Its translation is CSARDKGNEQFF.